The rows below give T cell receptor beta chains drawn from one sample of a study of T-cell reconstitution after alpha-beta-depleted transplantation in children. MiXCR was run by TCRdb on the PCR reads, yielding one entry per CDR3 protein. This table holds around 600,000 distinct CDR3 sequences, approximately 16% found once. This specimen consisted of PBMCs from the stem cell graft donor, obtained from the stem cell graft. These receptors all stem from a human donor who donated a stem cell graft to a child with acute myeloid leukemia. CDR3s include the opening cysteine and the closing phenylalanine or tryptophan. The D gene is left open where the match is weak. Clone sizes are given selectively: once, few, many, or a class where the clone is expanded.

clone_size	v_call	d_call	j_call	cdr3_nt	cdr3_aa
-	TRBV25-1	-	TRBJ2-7	TGTGCCAGTCTTCCTTCTTTCGGGGACGAGCAGTACTTC	CASLPSFGDEQYF
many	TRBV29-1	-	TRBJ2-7	TGCAGCGTTGAAGAGGTGGGCTACGAGCAGTACTTC	CSVEEVGYEQYF
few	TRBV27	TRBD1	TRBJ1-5	TGTGCCAGCAGTGGGAACAGGGGGTCCAATCAGCCCCAGCATTTT	CASSGNRGSNQPQHF
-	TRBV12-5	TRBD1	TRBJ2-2	TGTGCTAGTGGTTTGGTAGTCGGGACAGGGGATACCGGGGAGCTGTTTTTT	CASGLVVGTGDTGELFF
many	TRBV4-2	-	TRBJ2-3	TGTGCCAGCAGCCAAAGTCCCGGGGCGGGAACAGATACGCAGTATTTT	CASSQSPGAGTDTQYF
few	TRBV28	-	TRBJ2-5	TGTGCCAGCAGTTCCGACTCCATCCTAGAGACCCAGTACTTC	CASSSDSILETQYF
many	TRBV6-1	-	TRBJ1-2	TGTGCCAGCAGTGAATTGGACGGCTATGGCTACACCTTC	CASSELDGYGYTF
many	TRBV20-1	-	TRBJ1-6	TGCAGTGCTAGCGGGGGACTAAATTCACCCCTCCACTTT	CSASGGLNSPLHF
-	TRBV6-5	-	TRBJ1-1	TGTGCCAGCAGTTCTCATGGCGGGGCGAGGAACACTGAAGCTTTCTTT	CASSSHGGARNTEAFF
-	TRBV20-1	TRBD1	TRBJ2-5	TGCAGTGCTAGAGATGGGACAGTGAAAGAGACCCAGTACTTC	CSARDGTVKETQYF
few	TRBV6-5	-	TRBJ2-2	TGTGCCAGCAGTACTAGTTCGAACACCGGGGAGCTGTTTTTT	CASSTSSNTGELFF
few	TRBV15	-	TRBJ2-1	TGTGCCACCAGCAGAGATCAGGGCTACAATGAGCAGTTCTTC	CATSRDQGYNEQFF
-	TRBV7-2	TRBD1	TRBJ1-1	TGTGCCAGCAGCTTAACAGGGGGCCCGTACCAAAACACTGAAGCTTTCTTT	CASSLTGGPYQNTEAFF
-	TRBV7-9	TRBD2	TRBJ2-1	TGTGCCAGCAGCTTAGAAGAGACTAGCGGGGTGATCTTC	CASSLEETSGVIF
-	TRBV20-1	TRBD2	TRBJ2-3	TGCAGTGCTATTTGGTCAGCGGGGGGCCCCACAGATACGCAGTATTTT	CSAIWSAGGPTDTQYF
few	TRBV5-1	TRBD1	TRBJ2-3	TGCGCCAGCAGCATGTGGGGGACAGAGGACACAGATACGCAGTATTTT	CASSMWGTEDTDTQYF
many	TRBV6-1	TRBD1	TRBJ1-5	TGTGCCAGCAGTCCCGACAGGGGCGGCAATCAGCCCCAGCATTTT	CASSPDRGGNQPQHF
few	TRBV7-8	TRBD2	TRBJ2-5	TGTGCCAGCAGCTTGACTAGCGGGGGGGTCGGGTACCAAGAGACCCAGTACTTC	CASSLTSGGVGYQETQYF
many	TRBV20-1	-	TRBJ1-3	TGCAGTGCAAACAGGTTCAACACCATATATTTT	CSANRFNTIYF
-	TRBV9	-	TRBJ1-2	TGTGCCAGCAGCGTCACGGACGGCTCTAACTATGGCTACACCTTC	CASSVTDGSNYGYTF
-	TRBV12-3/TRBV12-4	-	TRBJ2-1	TGTGCCAGCAGTCCCCCGGCAGGACTTAGCTCCTACAATGAGCAGTTCTTC	CASSPPAGLSSYNEQFF
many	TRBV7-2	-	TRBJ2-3	TGTGCCAGCAGCTACGGGAGCACAGATACGCAGTATTTT	CASSYGSTDTQYF
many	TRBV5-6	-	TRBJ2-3	TGTGCCAGCAGCTTTCGAACCGGGGGACGCACAGATACGCAGTATTTT	CASSFRTGGRTDTQYF
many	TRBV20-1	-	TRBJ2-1	TGCAGTGCAAGGACGGTAAGCTCCTACAATGAGCAGTTCTTC	CSARTVSSYNEQFF